This T cell receptor beta chain was identified in a study of shared clonotypes between healthy human individuals. Study-level background: Three CD4 naive, three CD4 memory, two CD8 naive and one CD8 memory plate were used per donor. Overall study findings and caveats: Generation of non-shared clonotypes was less probable than generation of clonotypes shared by all four donors.

This CDR3 is built from 14 residues. Germline loops: CDR1 SQVTM, CDR2 ANQGSEA. Trimming stripped 6 bases from V and 2 bases from J, with 15 bases between. Sequencing used immunoSEQ multiplex PCR; TCRdb keeps in-frame clones, though not all of them. The sample lists about 960,000 clones, 76% occurring once. In this sample, this clone turned up once. Its antigen is unknown. This clonotype was sampled from a man aged 18-30 years in good health. The sample comprised memory CD4+ T cells sorted from blood. Subset denoted: CD45RA-negative fraction. The chain uses TRBV29-1 and TRBJ2-3; D perhaps matches TRBD2 (6 bases). Written as DNA, the CDR3 is TGCAGCGTCCTCCTCCCTAGCGCCACAGATACGCAGTATTTT. Its translation is CSVLLPSATDTQYF.